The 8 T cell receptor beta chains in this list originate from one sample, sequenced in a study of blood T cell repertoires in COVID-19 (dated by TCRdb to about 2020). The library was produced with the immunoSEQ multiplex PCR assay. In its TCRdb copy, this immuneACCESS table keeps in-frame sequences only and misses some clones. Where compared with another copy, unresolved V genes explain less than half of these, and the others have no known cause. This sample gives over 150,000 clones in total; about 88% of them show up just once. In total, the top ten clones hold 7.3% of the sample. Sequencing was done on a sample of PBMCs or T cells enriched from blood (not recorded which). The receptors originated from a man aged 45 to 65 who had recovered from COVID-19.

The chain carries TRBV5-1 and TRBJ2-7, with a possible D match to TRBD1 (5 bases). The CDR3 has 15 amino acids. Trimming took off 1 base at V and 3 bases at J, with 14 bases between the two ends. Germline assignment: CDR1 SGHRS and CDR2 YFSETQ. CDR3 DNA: TGCGCCAGCAGCTTGTCAGGGTTGGTAGGCTACGAGCAGTACTTC. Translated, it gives CASSLSGLVGYEQYF. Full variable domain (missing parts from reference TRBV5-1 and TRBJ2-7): KAGVTQTPRYLIKTRGQQVTLSCSPISGHRSVSWYQQTPGQGLQFLFEYFSETQRNKGNFPGRFSGRQFSNSRSEMNVSTLELGDSALYLCASSLSGLVGYEQYFGPGTRLTVT.

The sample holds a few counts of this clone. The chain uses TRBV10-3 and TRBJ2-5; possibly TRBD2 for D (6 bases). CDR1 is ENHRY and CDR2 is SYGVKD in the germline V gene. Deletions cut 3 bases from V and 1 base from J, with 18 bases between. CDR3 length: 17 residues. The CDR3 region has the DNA TGTGCCATCAGTGAAAAGGACGCCGGGACTCCCCAAGAGACCCAGTACTTC. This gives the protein CAISEKDAGTPQETQYF.

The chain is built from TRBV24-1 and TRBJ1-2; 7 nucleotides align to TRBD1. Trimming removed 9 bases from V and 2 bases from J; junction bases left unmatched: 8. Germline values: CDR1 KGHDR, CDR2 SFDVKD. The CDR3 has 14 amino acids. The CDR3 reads CATPGTAPNYGYTF. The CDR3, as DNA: TGTGCCACCCCCGGGACAGCTCCCAACTATGGCTACACCTTC.

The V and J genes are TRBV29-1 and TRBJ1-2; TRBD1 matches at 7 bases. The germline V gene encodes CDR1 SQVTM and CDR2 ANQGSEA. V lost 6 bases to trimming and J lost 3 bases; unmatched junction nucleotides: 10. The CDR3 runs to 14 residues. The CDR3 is CSVTTGTDYYGYTF. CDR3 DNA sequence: TGCAGCGTAACGACGGGGACAGATTACTATGGCTACACCTTC.

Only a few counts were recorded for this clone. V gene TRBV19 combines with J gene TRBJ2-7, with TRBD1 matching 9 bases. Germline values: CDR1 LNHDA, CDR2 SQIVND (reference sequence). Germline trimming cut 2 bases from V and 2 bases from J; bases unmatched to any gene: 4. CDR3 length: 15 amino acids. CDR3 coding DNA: TGTGCCAGTAGTATATCTGGGACAGGGACCTACGAGCAGTACTTC. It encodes CASSISGTGTYEQYF. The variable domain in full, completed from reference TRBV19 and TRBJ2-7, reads DGGITQSPKYLFRKEGQNVTLSCEQNLNHDAMYWYRQDPGQGLRLIYYSQIVNDFQKGDIAEGYSVSREKKESFPLTVTSAQKNPTAFYLCASSISGTGTYEQYFGPGTRLTVT.

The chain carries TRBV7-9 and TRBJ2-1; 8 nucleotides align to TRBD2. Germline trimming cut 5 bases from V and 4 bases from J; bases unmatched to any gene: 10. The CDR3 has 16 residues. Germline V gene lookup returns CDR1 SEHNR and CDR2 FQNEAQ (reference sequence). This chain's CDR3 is CASSGRGSGAYNEQFF. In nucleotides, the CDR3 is TGTGCCAGCAGCGGGCGCGGTAGCGGGGCTTACAATGAGCAGTTCTTC.

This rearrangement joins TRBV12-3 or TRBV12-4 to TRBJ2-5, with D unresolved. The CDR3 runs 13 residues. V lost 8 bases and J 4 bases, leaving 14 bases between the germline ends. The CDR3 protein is CASGRAAGETQYF. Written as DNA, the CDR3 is TGTGCCAGCGGAAGAGCCGCAGGAGAGACCCAGTACTTC.

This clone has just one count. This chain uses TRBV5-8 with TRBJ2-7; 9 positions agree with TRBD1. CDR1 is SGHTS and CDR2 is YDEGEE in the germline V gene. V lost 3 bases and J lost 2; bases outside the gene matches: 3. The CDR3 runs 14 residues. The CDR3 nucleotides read TGTGCCAGCAGCTATGGACAGGGGACCTACGAGCAGTACTTC. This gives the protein CASSYGQGTYEQYF.